One and the same sample provided the 16 T cell receptor beta chains below, sequenced in a study of cytotoxic CD8 clonotypes in ibrutinib-treated CLL. Method: immunoSEQ multiplex PCR; TCRdb's copy keeps in-frame clones and lacks some. The sample contains roughly 200,000 clones, 70% of which appear only once. Sequencing used PBMCs, obtained after 12 months of ibrutinib treatment. Receptors were obtained from a human donor with chronic lymphocytic leukemia.

This clone appeared once. The chain combines TRBV4-1 with TRBJ2-5; 10 bases match TRBD1. The CDR3 sequence is 17 residues long. Germline CDR1 is MGHRA and CDR2 is YSYEKL. V was pared by 0 bases and J by 7 bases, with 11 bases of the junction left unmatched. The CDR3: CASSQDGTGVIRGTQYF. The DNA of the CDR3 is TGCGCCAGCAGCCAAGACGGGACAGGGGTTATAAGAGGGACCCAGTACTTC.

V and J are TRBV27 and TRBJ1-1; D gene uncertain. The CDR3 spans 13 residues. The germline V and J ends were trimmed by 3 bases and 1 base, with 6 bases remaining between them. CDR1 and CDR2 (germline): MNHEY, SMNVEV (reference sequence). The CDR3 is CASSFVGNTEAFF. The CDR3 nucleotides are TGTGCCAGCAGTTTTGTAGGGAACACTGAAGCTTTCTTT.

This clone was seen a single time. V and J are TRBV6-1 and TRBJ2-7, with D perhaps matching TRBD2 (7 bases). Trimming pared 6 bases from V and 3 bases from J, leaving 18 bases between. The CDR3 has 15 amino acids. Looked up from germline, CDR1 is MNHNS and CDR2 is SASEGT. CDR3 DNA sequence: TGTGCCAGCAGCCCTTGGTTGGGGGGGCTCTACGAGCAGTACTTC. It translates to CASSPWLGGLYEQYF.

This chain uses TRBV6-5 with TRBJ1-4; D may be TRBD1 (6 bases). The CDR3 totals 14 residues. CDR1 is MNHEY and CDR2 is SVGAGI in the germline V gene. Trimming removed 6 bases at V and 7 bases at J, with 15 bases between. The DNA for the CDR3 is TGTGCCAGCAGCCTACAGGGAATAGGTGAAAAACTGTTTTTT. It yields the protein CASSLQGIGEKLFF.

The sample holds one count of this clone. The chain uses TRBV28 and TRBJ1-5; the D is unclear. The germline gives CDR1 MDHEN, CDR2 SYDVKM. The CDR3 runs 13 residues. Trimming took 2 bases from V and 3 from J, leaving 5 bases between them. In DNA, the CDR3 is TGTGCCAGCAGTTTAATTCCCAATCAGCCCCAGCATTTT. Its protein product is CASSLIPNQPQHF.

The rearrangement uses TRBV6-5 and TRBJ2-4; D is perhaps TRBD1 (6 bases). Trimming removed 2 bases at V and 3 bases at J, with 11 bases between. The CDR3 consists of 15 residues. Germline V CDR1 and CDR2: MNHEY, SVGAGI. CDR3 loop: CASSYRGIGKNIQYF. CDR3 coding DNA: TGTGCCAGCAGTTACAGGGGGATTGGCAAAAACATTCAGTACTTC.

The chain recombines TRBV5-6 with TRBJ2-5; tentatively, D is TRBD2 (6 bases). CDR3 length equals 15 residues. The ends were cut back, 4 bases at V and 1 base at J, with 14 bases in the middle. Germline loops: CDR1 SGHDT, CDR2 YYEEEE. In nucleotides, the CDR3 is TGTGCCAGCAGCCCAAATCCGGGAGCCCAAGAGACCCAGTACTTC. It encodes CASSPNPGAQETQYF.

This clone appeared many times. This rearrangement joins TRBV7-9 to TRBJ2-1; no definite D call. The germline CDR1 and CDR2 sequences are SEHNR and FQNEAQ (reference sequence). Trimming stripped 2 bases from V and 8 bases from J, with 7 bases between. The CDR3 is 12 amino acids. CDR3 sequence reads: CASSLIVDEQFF. CDR3 sequence (DNA): TGTGCCAGCAGCTTAATCGTAGATGAGCAGTTCTTC.

The CDR3 coding sequence is TGTGCCTGGAGTCCCCTTTGGCGGGAGCCCTACGAGCAGTACTTC. Amino acids: CAWSPLWREPYEQYF. This sequence joins TRBV30 and TRBJ2-7; 7 bases map to TRBD2. CDR3 length: 15 residues. With 2 bases clipped from V and 2 bases from J, the junction kept 9 bases outside the gene matches. Germline V gene sequence: CDR1 GTSNPN, CDR2 SVGIG (reference sequence).

The V and J genes are TRBV5-8 and TRBJ1-5; unclear D gene. Trimming took off 0 bases at V and 6 bases at J, with 13 bases between the two ends. The CDR3 spans 15 residues. Germline CDR1 and CDR2: SGHTS and YDEGEE. The CDR3, as DNA: TGTGCCAGCAGCTTGGGCATACGGGGTGGTCAGCCCCAGCATTTT. Its translation is CASSLGIRGGQPQHF.

In this sample, this clone turned up a few times. This chain links TRBV29-1 with TRBJ1-2; weak D call: TRBD1 (5 bases). The CDR3 contains 13 residues. Germline assignment: CDR1 SQVTM and CDR2 ANQGSEA. V was pared by 4 bases and J by 3 bases, with 12 bases between. CDR3 coding DNA: TGCAGCGTTGGCGTCGGAGGGGACTATGGCTACACCTTC. As protein: CSVGVGGDYGYTF.

The rearrangement uses TRBV27 and TRBJ1-4; D call uncertain. Per the germline V gene, CDR1 is MNHEY and CDR2 is SMNVEV (reference sequence). The CDR3 totals 18 residues. V gave up 3 bases and J gave up 0 bases, with 17 bases separating them. DNA of the CDR3: TGTGCCAGCAGTTTTCGCGTTTCCTTACCAACAACTAATGAAAAACTGTTTTTT. It is translated as CASSFRVSLPTTNEKLFF.

Remarks on this clone: This sample also contains other DNA sequences that code for the same CDR3. V usage is TRBV28 and J usage is TRBJ1-1, with D uncertain. The CDR3 totals 11 residues. Trimming took 6 bases from V and 1 from J, leaving 3 bases between them. Germline-derived CDR1 and CDR2 are MDHEN and SYDVKM. Here the CDR3 reads CASSPNTEAFF. The CDR3, as DNA: TGTGCCAGCAGCCCGAACACTGAAGCTTTCTTT.

The chain has TRBV6-1 and TRBJ2-1; D ambiguous. Germline V gene lookup returns CDR1 MNHNS and CDR2 SASEGT. The CDR3 is 11 residues long. V gave up 5 bases and J gave up 4 bases, with 3 bases separating them. In DNA, the CDR3 is TGTGCCAGCAGTAATTACAATGAGCAGTTCTTC. Protein sequence: CASSNYNEQFF.

The rearrangement uses TRBV19 and TRBJ1-2, with D perhaps TRBD1 (5 bases). The germline V gene has CDR1 LNHDA and CDR2 SQIVND (reference sequence). V dropped 8 bases and J dropped 1 base, with 17 bases sitting between them. There are 15 residues in the CDR3. Written as DNA, the CDR3 is TGTGCCAGTTATACTCCGGGACGGCGTAACTATGGCTACACCTTC. Residues: CASYTPGRRNYGYTF.

This rearrangement joins TRBV9 to TRBJ1-1; the D is unclear. The germline gives CDR1 SGDLS, CDR2 YYNGEE. The CDR3 runs 13 residues. The V end lost 4 bases, the J end lost 4 bases, and 11 bases lay between the germline ends. The CDR3 DNA reads as TGTGCCAGCAGCCCTCGGGGAGGCACTGAAGCTTTCTTT. It encodes CASSPRGGTEAFF.